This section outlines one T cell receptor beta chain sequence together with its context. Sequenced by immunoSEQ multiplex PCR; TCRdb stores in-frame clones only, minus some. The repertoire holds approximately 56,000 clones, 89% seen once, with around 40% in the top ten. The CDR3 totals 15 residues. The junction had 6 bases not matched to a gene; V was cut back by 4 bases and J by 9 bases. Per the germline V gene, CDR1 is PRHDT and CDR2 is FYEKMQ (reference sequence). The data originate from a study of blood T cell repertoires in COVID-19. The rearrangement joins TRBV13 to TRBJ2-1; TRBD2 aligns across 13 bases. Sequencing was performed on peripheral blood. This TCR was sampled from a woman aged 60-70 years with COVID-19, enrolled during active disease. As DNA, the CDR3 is TGTGCCAGCAGCTCCGGACTAGCGGGAGTGGGTGAGCAGTTCTTC. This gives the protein CASSSGLAGVGEQFF.